Below, one TCR beta chain is given with its context. J gave up 3 bases and V 3 bases, and 5 bases lay outside the gene matches. The CDR3 totals 15 residues. Germline V gene sequence: CDR1 SNHLY, CDR2 FYNNEI. Profiled with immunoSEQ multiplex PCR; TCRdb holds only in-frame clones, not every one. The sample holds about 68,000 clones, approximately 90% seen once. The data are from a study of T cell changes during pregnancy in multiple sclerosis. This chain joins TRBV2 and TRBJ1-3; TRBD1 aligns across 7 bases. This receptor was obtained from a female donor with multiple sclerosis, enrolled in a pregnancy study. The material was peripheral blood, obtained in the third trimester of pregnancy. The chain's CDR3 is CASSDLTGIGNTIYF. The CDR3 coding sequence is TGTGCCAGCAGTGACCTGACAGGGATTGGAAACACCATATATTTT.